This T cell receptor beta chain was observed in a study of shared clonotypes between healthy human individuals (dated by TCRdb to the early 2020s). Some background on the complete study: The cohort included three men and a couple of women between 18 and 49 years of age. Different laboratories and diverse techniques were used to prepare libraries and sequence TCR repertoires, to increase sequencing depth and limit assay-specific biases. Per donor, leukapheresis produced somewhere between about 0.8 and 9 billion PBMCs. Blood TCR repertoires of roughly five healthy adults were deeply sequenced to estimate repertoire size and the extent of clonotype sharing between individuals. Per donor, three plates each were used for CD4 naive and CD4 memory, two for CD8 naive, and one for CD8 memory. General study outcomes and caveats: Rarefaction of sorted-subset datasets indicated incomplete sequencing despite the large sequencing depth. Higher generation probabilities were observed for clonotypes shared by all four sorted-subset donors than for non-shared clonotypes. Pairwise subsampling indicated that sequencing depth was expected to affect the degree of clonotype sharing among donors. Because the study included a small number of donors, the genetic and exposure-history diversity represented was limited. Sampling was limited to blood, and TCR repertoires in tissue likely differ from TCR repertoires in blood. Estimated clonotype richness was generally larger for naive than for memory subsets. When four donors were compared, the shared fraction of clonotypes was roughly 5% for naive CD4, around 3.6% for naive CD8, more than 2% for memory CD4, and 0.35% to 0.4% for memory CD8.

Based on the germline V gene, the CDR1 and CDR2 sequences are SGDLS and YYNGEE. Relative to germline, V is 0 bases shorter and J is 7 bases shorter, with 16 bases between their ends. Taken from cysteine to phenylalanine, the CDR3 has 15 residues. Only CDR3 DNA is held: 45 bases, read in frame from base 1. This clone is a singleton in its sample. No antigen is known for it. No clone much larger than this one lies a single base away; base qualities are absent. The donors were healthy, HIV-negative adults who had no recently reported acute infections or vaccinations. Every donor was a Caucasian adult living in Nashville, Tennessee, USA. CD4+ T cells were enriched by magnetic negative selection; naive cells were then positively selected on CD45RA, and the negative fraction formed the memory subset. After blood collection by leukapheresis, PBMCs were isolated using Ficoll-Histopaque density gradient centrifugation and then cryopreserved in the vapor phase of liquid nitrogen. Analytical flow cytometry was used to check the purity and quantity of each magnetically sorted T cell population. Each sorted fraction had its genomic DNA isolated and then quantified by UV absorbance on a Nanodrop 2000c.

Using the deep immunoSEQ assay, TCR CDR3 regions were amplified from genomic DNA by multiplex PCR. Extracted genomic DNA from each cell subset was spread evenly across all wells of several immunoSEQ 96-well plates, with each plate serving as a replicate. Each replicate PCR for sorted subsets received about 0.2 ug genomic DNA, equal to tens of thousands of T cell genomes. Purified libraries were quantified with a Qubit 3.0 fluorometer, sized on a Bioanalyzer 2100, and re-quantified with the KAPA Library Quantification kit. A separate single-read 150-cycle Illumina NextSeq 550 flow cell was used to sequence each immunoSEQ 96-well plate. Processing in the source paper ran as follows. Because only junctional sequences without quality scores were contained in the immunoSEQ output, filtering matching that applied to full-length reads could not be performed. To assign V/J genes and CDR3, sequences were annotated using PyIR, a Python wrapper for IgBLAST v1.9, with IMGT germline references. Reads were filtered out if the reads had weak V/J assignments (E-value above 1e-6), no CDR3, stop codons, out-of-frame junctions, or ambiguous translated residues. A V3J clonotype was defined by an identical inferred V gene, J gene, and CDR3 amino acid sequence. To compute the percentage overlap between repertoires, the number of shared unique clonotypes was divided by the size of the smaller repertoire. Richness of each repertoire was evaluated using RTK rarefaction, the Chao1 estimator, and Recon v2.1 estimates of unobserved clonotypes. Generation probabilities were computed with OLGA for all TCRbeta clonotypes obtained by the gDNA method from several donors. As stored in TCRdb, this immuneACCESS dataset retains in-frame rearrangements with V and J assigned. A fraction of the clones does not appear; measured against another copy, unresolved V genes explain less than half of the discrepancy, and the remainder lacks a known reason. V and J calls and clone size follow that table, whereas D and trimming were derived from the DNA. The sample yields more than 900,000 clones; more than 75% were counted once. More than 0.55% of the sample goes to the ten largest clones.

The chain is assembled from TRBV9 and TRBJ1-2; the D gene is perhaps TRBD1, on 5 matching bases. Sequencing input: memory CD4+ T cells from PBMCs. Per the publication, the cell subset or site label means: CD45RA-negative fraction. The receptor's source is a man aged 18 to 29 in good health. Some clones in this sample may be carry-over from other donors' samples. The CDR3 loop reads CASSVAEGLFGGYTF. The nucleotide sequence is TGTGCCAGCAGCGTAGCTGAGGGGCTATTTGGTGGCTACACCTTC.